The rows below give T cell receptor beta chains drawn from one sample of a study of naive and memory T cell subsets. TCRdb itself ran the UMI-ligation and nested PCR reads through MiXCR, one entry per CDR3 protein. This sample has roughly 100,000 distinct CDR3 sequences, with about 14% found just once. Sequencing was performed on naive CD8+ T cells from blood. The receptors were sampled from a human donor in good health. Each CDR3 is given with its conserved first and last residue. Fields, in order: D gene, J gene, V gene, clone size, CDR3 protein, CDR3 DNA. The D gene is left open where the match is weak. Clone size is given for some rows only: seen once, a few or many times, or a class if the clone is expanded.

>.|TRBJ2-3|TRBV6-5|many
CASSYLRQDGTDTQYF
TGTGCCAGCAGTTATTTACGCCAAGACGGCACAGATACGCAGTATTTT
>.|TRBJ2-7|TRBV7-9|.
CASSNVAGATYEQYF
TGTGCCAGCAGCAATGTGGCAGGAGCTACCTACGAGCAGTACTTC
>.|TRBJ2-1|TRBV29-1|few
CSVEGGEAHNEQFF
TGCAGCGTTGAAGGGGGAGAGGCCCATAATGAGCAGTTCTTC
>.|TRBJ2-1|TRBV3-1|.
CASSPGGPSSYNEQFF
TGTGCCAGCAGCCCCGGGGGGCCTTCATCCTACAATGAGCAGTTCTTC
>TRBD2|TRBJ2-7|TRBV4-2|few
CASSPPTSGSYEQYF
TGTGCCAGCAGCCCGCCGACTAGCGGGAGCTACGAGCAGTACTTC
>.|TRBJ1-1|TRBV6-1|few
CASSPTGAPEVAFF
TGTGCCAGCAGCCCAACGGGGGCCCCAGAGGTAGCTTTCTTT
>TRBD1|TRBJ1-1|TRBV7-6|.
CASSLHPGTAENTEAFF
TGTGCCAGCAGCTTACATCCCGGGACAGCCGAGAACACTGAAGCTTTCTTT
>TRBD2|TRBJ2-7|TRBV15|.
CATSRERDRGRDEQYF
TGTGCCACCAGCAGAGAAAGGGACCGGGGGAGGGACGAGCAGTACTTC
>.|TRBJ2-3|TRBV29-1|many
CSVEVGLRATTDTQYF
TGCAGCGTTGAAGTGGGTTTACGGGCTACGACAGATACGCAGTATTTT
>TRBD1|TRBJ2-7|TRBV25-1|.
CASSAGQGLPEQYF
TGTGCCAGCAGTGCGGGACAGGGCCTCCCCGAGCAGTACTTC
>.|TRBJ2-7|TRBV20-1|few
CSARDITGSEQYF
TGCAGTGCTAGAGATATTACAGGGTCCGAGCAGTACTTC
>.|TRBJ2-6|TRBV7-3|.
CASSFYGTPYSGANVLTF
TGTGCCAGCAGCTTCTATGGGACGCCTTACTCTGGGGCCAACGTCCTGACTTTC
>.|TRBJ2-7|TRBV13|many
CASSIRVLNYEQYF
TGTGCCAGCAGCATCCGGGTATTAAACTACGAGCAGTACTTC
>.|TRBJ2-3|TRBV27|.
CASSLLGGLSTDTQYF
TGTGCCAGCAGTTTATTAGGGGGGCTGAGCACAGATACGCAGTATTTT
>.|TRBJ2-3|TRBV6-2/TRBV6-3|.
CASSRTSRPTDTQYF
TGTGCCAGCAGCCGAACTAGCCGGCCCACAGATACGCAGTATTTT
>.|TRBJ1-2|TRBV11-2|.
CASSLLLDSHGYTF
TGTGCCAGCAGCTTACTACTGGACAGTCACGGCTACACCTTC
>.|TRBJ2-7|TRBV7-9|few
CAGEGPSSYEQYF
TGTGCCGGTGAGGGGCCCTCATCCTACGAGCAGTACTTC
>.|TRBJ2-7|TRBV7-6|many
CASSSSGGDYEQYF
TGTGCCAGCAGCTCCTCTGGTGGAGACTACGAGCAGTACTTC
>.|TRBJ2-4|TRBV20-1|few
CSAREQGDIQYF
TGCAGTGCTAGAGAACAAGGAGACATTCAGTACTTC
>.|TRBJ1-3|TRBV6-6|.
CASSRVSSGNTIYF
TGTGCCAGCAGTCGTGTCAGCTCTGGAAACACCATATATTTT
>.|TRBJ2-2|TRBV7-9|few
CASSLLAVNTGELFF
TGTGCCAGCAGCCTGCTCGCAGTGAACACCGGGGAGCTGTTTTTT
>.|TRBJ2-1|TRBV24-1|.
CATSDLSGHEQFF
TGTGCCACCAGTGATTTATCAGGCCATGAGCAGTTCTTC
>.|TRBJ2-7|TRBV4-1|few
CASSQGVTGEQYF
TGCGCCAGCAGCCAGGGGGTCACCGGCGAGCAGTACTTC
>.|TRBJ2-5|TRBV4-3|many
CASSQATAPGETQYF
TGCGCCAGCAGCCAAGCGACAGCTCCCGGGGAGACCCAGTACTTC
>TRBD1|TRBJ2-7|TRBV27|.
CASSSQQGSWPSYEQYF
TGTGCCAGCAGTAGCCAACAGGGGTCATGGCCTTCCTACGAGCAGTACTTC
>TRBD1|TRBJ2-3|TRBV4-3|.
CASSPHRGQHTDTQYF
TGCGCCAGCAGCCCTCACCGGGGACAGCACACAGATACGCAGTATTTT
>.|TRBJ1-1|TRBV28|.
CASSSTLGGEAFF
TGTGCCAGCAGTTCGACCTTAGGGGGTGAAGCTTTCTTT
>.|TRBJ2-3|TRBV20-1|many
CSASTSTDTQYF
TGCAGTGCTAGCACTAGCACAGATACGCAGTATTTT
>.|TRBJ2-3|TRBV4-3|few
CASSQDWLATDTQYF
TGCGCCAGCAGCCAAGATTGGCTAGCCACAGATACGCAGTATTTT
>.|TRBJ2-2|TRBV25-1|.
CASSEFNTGELFF
TGTGCCAGCAGTGAATTTAACACCGGGGAGCTGTTTTTT
>TRBD1|TRBJ2-3|TRBV14|.
CASSQAGTGVEDTQYF
TGTGCCAGCAGCCAAGCCGGGACAGGGGTGGAAGATACGCAGTATTTT
>.|TRBJ1-4|TRBV24-1|.
CATSTTDNEKLFF
TGTGCCACCAGTACGACAGATAATGAAAAACTGTTTTTT
>TRBD1|TRBJ1-1|TRBV18|many
CASSDRDGAEAFF
TGTGCCAGCAGCGACAGGGATGGAGCTGAAGCTTTCTTT
>TRBD2|TRBJ2-3|TRBV6-5|many
CASSSRLAGTDTQYF
TGTGCCAGCAGTTCCCGACTAGCGGGGACAGATACGCAGTATTTT
>.|TRBJ2-7|TRBV29-1|.
CSAELSYEQYF
TGCAGCGCTGAACTCTCCTACGAGCAGTACTTC
>TRBD2|TRBJ2-1|TRBV5-4|many
CASSLGSGRVVNEQFF
TGTGCCAGCAGCTTGGGGAGCGGGAGGGTTGTTAATGAGCAGTTCTTC
>.|TRBJ2-1|TRBV7-6|few
CASSSLESYNEQFF
TGTGCCAGCAGCTCCCTAGAATCCTACAATGAGCAGTTCTTC
>.|TRBJ2-7|TRBV6-5|.
CASAAGSSYEQYF
TGTGCCAGCGCAGCAGGTAGCTCCTACGAGCAGTACTTC
>TRBD2|TRBJ2-7|TRBV7-9|few
CASSLGAGRDPGDF
TGTGCCAGCAGCTTAGGAGCCGGGAGGGACCCCGGGGACTTC
>TRBD2|TRBJ2-1|TRBV11-2|many
CASSPSSGLAGVYNEQFF
TGTGCCAGCAGCCCGTCCTCCGGGTTAGCGGGAGTCTACAATGAGCAGTTCTTC
>.|TRBJ1-6|TRBV27|.
CASSLSAGFRSPLHF
TGTGCCAGCAGTTTATCCGCAGGGTTTCGTTCACCCCTCCACTTT